This T cell receptor (beta chain) derives from a study of long-term antiretroviral therapy in people with HIV. CDR1 is MNHNY, CDR2 SVGAGI, per germline (reference sequence). The CDR3 has 15 residues. The germline V and J ends were trimmed by 5 bases and 1 base, with 12 bases remaining between them. Survey level was the resolution at which the v3.0 immunoSEQ assay ran. The table came from immunoSEQ multiplex PCR; TCRdb's copy has only in-frame clones and leaves some out. This sample has some 25,000 clones, with roughly 88% found just once. This clonotype originated in a man aged 30 to 45 with HIV. J is TRBJ2-1 and V is TRBV6-6; D is unclear. This material consisted of unsorted PBMCs, taken approximately 4.5 years after starting antiretroviral therapy. CDR3 nucleotide sequence: TGTGCCAGCAGTAGGCCCGCCAGGTCCTACAATGAGCAGTTCTTC. Translation: CASSRPARSYNEQFF.